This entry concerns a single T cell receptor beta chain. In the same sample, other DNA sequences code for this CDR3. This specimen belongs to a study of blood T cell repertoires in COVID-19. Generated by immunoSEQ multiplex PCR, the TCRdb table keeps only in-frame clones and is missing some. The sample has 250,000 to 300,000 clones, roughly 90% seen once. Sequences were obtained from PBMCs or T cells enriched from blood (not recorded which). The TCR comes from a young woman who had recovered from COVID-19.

CDR3 amino acids: CASSPGQGTYNEQFF. As DNA, the CDR3 is TGTGCCAGCTCACCGGGACAGGGTACCTACAATGAGCAGTTCTTC. The rearrangement uses TRBV18 and TRBJ2-1, with 9 nucleotides matching TRBD1. Germline CDR1 is KGHSH and CDR2 is LQKENI. The CDR3 extends over 15 amino acids. The V segment lost 3 bases and the J segment 2 bases; nucleotides outside the gene matches: 2.